This T cell receptor beta chain was profiled in a study of blood T cell repertoires in COVID-19. In the original processing: Quantification of nucleated cells was approximated via reference gene primer amplification. TCRdb's table, derived via immunoSEQ multiplex PCR, lists solely in-frame clones and lacks some. V, J and clone size are those of that table, while D and trimming were read from the DNA. The profile shows about 150,000 clones, about 86% of them singletons. V was trimmed by 7 bases and J by 6 bases, leaving 21 bases between them. In germline, CDR1 is MDHEN, CDR2 SYDVKM. The CDR3 extends over 15 amino acids.

The specimen sequenced was peripheral blood. The rearrangement uses TRBV28 and TRBJ1-2, with D unclear. This clonotype was obtained from a woman of 80 years or more with acute or convalescent COVID-19. CDR3 loop: CASTFDPTLIDGYTF. The CDR3, as DNA: TGTGCCAGCACCTTCGACCCGACTCTAATTGATGGCTACACCTTC.